This T cell receptor beta chain came from a study of vaccination and CD4 T cells after COVID-19. Across the whole study: The authors used overlapping spike peptides from SARS-CoV-2, HCoV-NL63, HCoV-OC43 and HCoV-229E to stimulate cells.

Cultured CD4+ T cells had their DNA profiled by the Oncomine TCR Beta short-read assay. TCRdb used MiXCR to reprocess the PCR reads, holding one entry per CDR3 protein. The sample includes 2,500 to 3,500 distinct CDR3 sequences, about two fifths of them seen just once. Note on this clonotype: Its antigen is unidentified.

As for treatment: roughly 10-day PBMC culture with coronavirus spike peptide pools or control peptides (ViraFEST assay). Harvesting of the unexposed donor's CD4+ T cells predated the COVID-19 pandemic (2011-2018). Probes of unexposed-donor CD4+ T cells used SARS-CoV-2 S/N and four cold-coronavirus spikes (cells permitting). The germline gives CDR1 MNHNS, CDR2 SASEGT. V dropped 10 bases and J dropped 1; count of bases not matched to a gene: 6. The CDR3 sequence is 14 residues long. The chain carries TRBV6-1 and TRBJ2-2, with 7 bases fitting TRBD2. Sequencing was performed on CD4+ T cells from blood, cultured in vitro. This clonotype originated in a human donor in good health. DNA for the CDR3: TGTGCCACCAAGACTAGCAGGAACACCGGGGAGCTGTTTTTT. This translates into CATKTSRNTGELFF.